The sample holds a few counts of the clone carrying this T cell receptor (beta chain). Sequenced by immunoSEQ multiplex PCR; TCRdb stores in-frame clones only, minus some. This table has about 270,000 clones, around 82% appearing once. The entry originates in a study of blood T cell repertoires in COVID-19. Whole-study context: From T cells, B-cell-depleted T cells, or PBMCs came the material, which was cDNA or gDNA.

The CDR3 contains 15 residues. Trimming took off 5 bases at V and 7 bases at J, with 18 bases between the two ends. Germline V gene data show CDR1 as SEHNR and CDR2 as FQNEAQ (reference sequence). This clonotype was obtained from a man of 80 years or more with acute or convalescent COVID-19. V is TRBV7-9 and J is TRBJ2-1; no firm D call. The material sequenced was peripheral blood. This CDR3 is CASSPEAIRSNEQFF. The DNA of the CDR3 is TGTGCCAGCAGCCCAGAGGCGATTAGGTCGAATGAGCAGTTCTTC.